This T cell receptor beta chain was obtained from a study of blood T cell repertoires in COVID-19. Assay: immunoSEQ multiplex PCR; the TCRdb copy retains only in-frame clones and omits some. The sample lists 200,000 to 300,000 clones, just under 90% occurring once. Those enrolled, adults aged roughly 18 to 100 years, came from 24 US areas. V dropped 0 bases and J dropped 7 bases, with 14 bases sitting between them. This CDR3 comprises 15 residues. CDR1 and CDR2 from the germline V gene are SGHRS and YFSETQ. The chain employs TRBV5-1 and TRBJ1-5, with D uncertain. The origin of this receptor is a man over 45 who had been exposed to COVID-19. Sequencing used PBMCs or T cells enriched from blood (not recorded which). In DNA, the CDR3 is TGCGCCAGCAGCTTGGCCTCAGGTGCTAGCCAGCCCCAGCATTTT. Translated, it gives CASSLASGASQPQHF.